The 6 T cell receptor beta chains in this list originate from one sample, sequenced in a study of beta chain features in type 1 diabetes. Expressed TCRB transcripts were sequenced, since all the RNA that had been isolated was reverse transcribed. Only in-frame clones appear in the TCRdb table, and some are missing; sequencing was by immunoSEQ multiplex PCR. This sample has about 400,000 clones, with 10% to 15% found just once. Sequencing input: naive CD4+ T cells from blood. The receptors were sampled from a young man in good health.

This clone has only a few counts. The chain has TRBV11-1 and TRBJ2-2; 10 bases line up with TRBD2. The CDR3 runs 18 residues. The germline V gene encodes CDR1 SGHAT and CDR2 FQDESV (reference sequence). Germline trimming cut 6 bases from V and 3 bases from J; bases unmatched to any gene: 13. The CDR3 DNA reads as TGTGCCAGCAGTCACGATATCCTAGCGGGGGAGTACACCGGGGAGCTGTTTTTT. Translation: CASSHDILAGEYTGELFF.

The chain joins TRBV11-2 to TRBJ2-5, with D perhaps TRBD2 (5 bases). Trimming took 5 bases from V and 6 from J, leaving 16 bases between them. The CDR3 runs to 14 residues. From germline, CDR1 is SGHAT and CDR2 FQNNGV. This CDR3 is CASSPPAGRKTQYF. The CDR3 region has the DNA TGTGCCAGCAGCCCCCCTGCGGGCCGGAAGACCCAGTACTTC.

The chain joins TRBV19 to TRBJ2-5, with 12 bases aligning to TRBD2. Germline-derived CDR1 and CDR2 are LNHDA and SQIVND (reference sequence). V lost 7 bases and J lost 5; bases outside the gene matches: 8. CDR3 size: 15 residues. CDR3 DNA sequence: TGTGCCAGTACCCGGACTAGCGGGGCCCGGGAGACCCAGTACTTC. Its protein product is CASTRTSGARETQYF.

The rearrangement links TRBV7-2 to TRBJ2-5, with 7 bases fitting TRBD2. Germline trimming cut 0 bases from V and 6 bases from J; bases unmatched to any gene: 16. The germline V gene has CDR1 SGHTA and CDR2 FQGNSA. The CDR3 is 18 amino acids. The CDR3, as DNA: TGTGCCAGCAGCTTAGCTCGGCACAGCGGGAACGATCATAAGACCCAGTACTTC. This translates into CASSLARHSGNDHKTQYF. Complete variable domain (other parts from reference TRBV7-2 and TRBJ2-5): GAGVSQSPSNKVTEKGKDVELRCDPISGHTALYWYRQSLGQGLEFLIYFQGNSAPDKSGLPSDRFSAERTGGSVSTLTIQRTQQEDSAVYLCASSLARHSGNDHKTQYFGPGTRLLVL.

This clone occurred a few times. The chain joins TRBV19 to TRBJ2-1; tentatively, D is TRBD1 (6 bases). V was cut by 7 bases and J by 10 bases, with 17 bases left in between. Germline V gene data show CDR1 as LNHDA and CDR2 as SQIVND (reference sequence). The CDR3 spans 13 residues. The CDR3 region is CASTRGGRVEQFF. The CDR3 coding sequence is TGTGCCAGTACCAGGGGCGGAAGGGTCGAGCAGTTCTTC.

The rearrangement uses TRBV6-1 and TRBJ2-7, with D possibly TRBD1 on 7 matching bases. The V end was cut by 4 bases, the J end by 5 bases, with 18 bases between. This CDR3 has 15 residues. Germline V lookup: CDR1 MNHNS, CDR2 SASEGT. The CDR3 DNA reads TGTGCCAGCAGTGGGGGACGACAGGGAGGAAACGAGCAGTACTTC. This gives the protein CASSGGRQGGNEQYF.